Listed below are T cell receptor beta chains from one sample, sequenced in a study of blood T cell repertoires in COVID-19. Only in-frame clones appear in the TCRdb table, and some are missing; sequencing was by immunoSEQ multiplex PCR. Of around 250,000 clones in the sample, 86% were seen once. Source material: peripheral blood. The receptor set was obtained from a man older than 75 with acute or convalescent COVID-19. Each CDR3 is given without its conserved first and last residue. Each record gives: V gene, CDR3 protein.

V: TRBV6-2/TRBV6-3
CDR3: ASSWGTGYVAGYT

V: TRBV7-8
CDR3: ASSLFRQPNEKLF

V: TRBV5-1
CDR3: ASSLARVQQF

V: TRBV21-1
CDR3: ASRNPLAGVRTDTQY

V: TRBV19
CDR3: ASSMEGQRSYNSPLH

V: TRBV12-3/TRBV12-4
CDR3: ASTRGRDQPQH

V: TRBV7-6
CDR3: ASSLGGTPTRTGELF

V: TRBV10-2
CDR3: ASSAQGAKRTF

V: TRBV28
CDR3: ASGPRGTIEQF

V: TRBV5-1
CDR3: ASSPGGRNQPQH

V: TRBV28
CDR3: ASTAQGHGYT

V: TRBV4-2
CDR3: ASSQKTENTGELF

V: TRBV2
CDR3: ASSGLPGEDTQY

V: TRBV27
CDR3: ASSEGTGGVLREPQH

V: TRBV5-1
CDR3: ASSLGGSGRRYNEQF

V: TRBV27
CDR3: ASSYLATGISGANVLT

V: TRBV18
CDR3: ASSPPDRALFEKLF

V: TRBV7-2
CDR3: ASSLTRGVSYNEQF

V: TRBV18
CDR3: ASSPRGQTNEKLF

V: TRBV6-5
CDR3: ASSYSRDRNYGYT

V: TRBV2
CDR3: ASRSRTGNQPQH

V: TRBV20-1
CDR3: SAYGGNGYT

V: TRBV4-3
CDR3: ASSQGRDREDEQY

V: TRBV7-2
CDR3: ASSFLGGSRNTEAF

V: TRBV7-2
CDR3: ASSFDRGGYT

V: TRBV2
CDR3: ASSVSRGRGKF

V: TRBV7-9
CDR3: ASSIGQGARETQY

V: TRBV3-1/TRBV3-2
CDR3: ASSQVSGGGEAF

V: TRBV27
CDR3: ASRDVLGLSETQY

V: TRBV27
CDR3: ASKLAPRANYEQY

V: TRBV7-8
CDR3: ASSLVGGSYEQY

V: TRBV10-3
CDR3: AISDYEGADGYT

V: TRBV7-9
CDR3: ASSLSETGHSPLH

V: TRBV10-3
CDR3: AISEGRGPTEAF

V: TRBV6-5
CDR3: ASSSGQGSYQPQH

V: TRBV24-1
CDR3: ATAGGEDTGELF

V: TRBV5-4
CDR3: ASSLVTGGDGELF

V: TRBV10-3
CDR3: AITSGQAIYNEQF

V: TRBV6-1
CDR3: ASSELYHYGYT

V: TRBV15
CDR3: ATSSPLADTQY

V: TRBV6-5
CDR3: ASSPQGVQREKLF

V: TRBV6-2/TRBV6-3
CDR3: ASSLLDIANTGELF